The 20 T cell receptor beta chains presented below share a single source sample, sequenced in a study of blood T cell repertoires in COVID-19. Assay used: immunoSEQ multiplex PCR; TCRdb lists only in-frame clones, some missing. This sample has about 100,000 clones, with roughly 87% found just once. The sequenced sample was peripheral blood. Receptors were obtained from a man aged 25-45 years in a cohort sampled during active COVID-19.

This rearrangement joins TRBV5-1 to TRBJ2-5, with 9 bases matching TRBD1. The germline gives CDR1 SGHRS, CDR2 YFSETQ. The CDR3 sequence is 14 residues long. With V trimmed by 7 bases and J by 1 base, 5 bases remained unmatched. The CDR3 spells CASGGTGLQETQYF. CDR3 in DNA: TGCGCCAGCGGTGGGACAGGGCTCCAAGAGACCCAGTACTTC.

The genes are TRBV6-2 or TRBV6-3 and TRBJ2-5; TRBD2 agrees at 7 bases. V gave up 4 bases and J gave up 5 bases; unmatched junction bases: 4. CDR1 is MNHEY and CDR2 is SVGEGT in the germline V gene. This CDR3 has 13 residues. CDR3 nucleotides: TGTGCCAGCAGTTCCACTAGCGTGGAGACCCAGTACTTC. Translation gives CASSSTSVETQYF.

The chain has TRBV6-1 and TRBJ1-5; D gene ambiguous. The CDR3 has 14 residues. Germline V gene lookup returns CDR1 MNHNS and CDR2 SASEGT. With 0 bases removed from V and 5 bases from J, the gap between germline ends came to 8 bases. CDR3 in amino acids: CASSEAHRDQPQHF. CDR3 sequence (DNA): TGTGCCAGCAGTGAAGCGCACAGAGATCAGCCCCAGCATTTT.

This chain uses TRBV30 with TRBJ1-2, with D uncertain. The germline V gene has CDR1 GTSNPN and CDR2 SVGIG (reference sequence). The CDR3 consists of 12 residues. Trimming left V 8 bases short and J 6 bases short, with 16 bases between. CDR3 residues: CAAPKFADGYTF. Written as DNA, the CDR3 is TGTGCCGCTCCGAAATTTGCGGATGGCTACACCTTC.

This chain connects TRBV2 to TRBJ1-2, with D hard to call. CDR1 SNHLY and CDR2 FYNNEI come from the germline V gene. The CDR3 contains 13 residues. Trimming cost V 2 bases and J 3 bases, with 7 bases left between them. CDR3 DNA: TGTGCCAGCAGTGAACGGCGGGACTATGGCTACACCTTC. Its translation is CASSERRDYGYTF.

The gene calls are TRBV5-4 and TRBJ2-2, with 9 nucleotides matching TRBD2. The CDR3 is 18 residues long. V dropped 4 bases and J dropped 0; count of bases not matched to a gene: 10. In germline, CDR1 is SGHNT, CDR2 YYREEE (reference sequence). The CDR3: CASSLGGASGANTGELFF. Here the CDR3 DNA reads TGTGCCAGCAGCCTGGGCGGAGCTAGCGGGGCGAACACCGGGGAGCTGTTTTTT.

This chain connects TRBV28 to TRBJ1-2; 7 positions agree with TRBD1. V lost 3 bases, J lost 8 bases, and 9 bases stayed unmatched. The CDR3 is 14 residues long. CDR1 is MDHEN, CDR2 SYDVKM, per germline. In DNA form, the CDR3 reads TGTGCCAGCAGTTTGATTAAAGGGGGCAGGGGCTACACCTTC. It yields the protein CASSLIKGGRGYTF.

The rearrangement links TRBV4-1 to TRBJ2-1; TRBD2 matches 9 bases. Losses at the gene ends were 1 base for V and 9 bases for J; bases not matched to a gene: 13. The germline V gene has CDR1 MGHRA and CDR2 YSYEKL. There are 17 residues in the CDR3. The CDR3 loop reads CASSQAVLAGGLGEQFF. In nucleotides, the CDR3 is TGCGCCAGCAGCCAAGCCGTGTTGGCGGGGGGGCTCGGTGAGCAGTTCTTC.

The chain has TRBV19 and TRBJ1-2; a weak D match, TRBD1 (6 bases). The CDR3 is made up of 15 amino acids. Trimming took off 3 bases at V and 4 bases at J, with 15 bases between the two ends. Germline V lookup: CDR1 LNHDA, CDR2 SQIVND (reference sequence). The CDR3 region has the DNA TGTGCCAGTAGTATCCGCGGGGGCGCGGGCTATGGCTACACCTTC. Translating it yields CASSIRGGAGYGYTF.

The chain recombines TRBV7-9 with TRBJ2-1, with 7 bases identical to TRBD1. Losses at the gene ends were 5 bases for V and 6 bases for J; bases not matched to a gene: 4. The CDR3 is 13 residues long. From germline, CDR1 is SEHNR and CDR2 FQNEAQ (reference sequence). The CDR3 bases are TGTGCCAGCAGCGCCGGGACAGCCAATGAGCAGTTCTTC. Encoded protein: CASSAGTANEQFF.

The V call is TRBV4-3, the J call TRBJ2-1, with 7 nucleotides matching TRBD2. CDR3 length: 15 residues. With 3 bases clipped from V and 4 bases from J, the junction kept 6 bases outside the gene matches. Per germline, CDR1 LGHNA and CDR2 YSLEER. The CDR3 reads CASSHGGSGYNEQFF. The CDR3 DNA reads TGCGCCAGCAGCCACGGGGGGAGCGGGTACAATGAGCAGTTCTTC.

The chain joins TRBV7-2 to TRBJ1-4; D is unclear. This CDR3 contains 16 residues. V lost 2 bases to trimming and J lost 4 bases, with 14 bases between them. Germline V gives CDR1 SGHTA, CDR2 FQGNSA. The DNA for the CDR3 is TGTGCCAGCAGCTTAAACCCCGCAGGCCATAATGAAAAACTGTTTTTT. It yields the protein CASSLNPAGHNEKLFF. Filled out from reference TRBV7-2 and TRBJ1-4, the complete variable domain reads GAGVSQSPSNKVTEKGKDVELRCDPISGHTALYWYRQSLGQGLEFLIYFQGNSAPDKSGLPSDRFSAERTGGSVSTLTIQRTQQEDSAVYLCASSLNPAGHNEKLFFGSGTQLSVL.

The chain employs TRBV12-5 and TRBJ2-2; possible D gene TRBD1, 5 bases. Trimming took off 0 bases at V and 4 bases at J, with 6 bases between the two ends. Germline V gene lookup returns CDR1 LGHNT and CDR2 FRNRAP. The CDR3 loop spans 14 amino acids. This chain's CDR3 is CASGLVQGTGELFF. The CDR3 region has the DNA TGTGCTAGTGGTTTGGTGCAGGGCACCGGGGAGCTGTTTTTT.

This clone was seen a single time. The rearrangement uses TRBV10-3 and TRBJ1-4; no firm D call. V shed 1 base and J shed 7 bases, with 7 bases lying between them. Germline assignment: CDR1 ENHRY and CDR2 SYGVKD. This CDR3 is 13 amino acids long. This CDR3 is CAISEYAVEKLFF. As DNA, the CDR3 is TGTGCCATCAGTGAGTACGCGGTTGAAAAACTGTTTTTT.

The chain carries TRBV3-1 (or the pseudogene TRBV3-2) and TRBJ2-7; 8 nucleotides match TRBD1. This CDR3 has 16 residues. V was pared by 0 bases and J by 5 bases, with 9 bases of the junction left unmatched. Germline V gene data show CDR1 as LGHDT and CDR2 as YNNKEL (reference sequence). This CDR3 reads CASSQDYGQGINEQYF. The CDR3 DNA is TGTGCCAGCAGCCAAGATTACGGACAGGGAATAAACGAGCAGTACTTC.

The chain carries TRBV7-2 and TRBJ1-4, with TRBD1 as a possible D gene (5 bases). CDR1 is SGHTA, CDR2 FQGNSA, per germline. CDR3 length equals 16 residues. Trimming took off 1 base at V and 8 bases at J, with 17 bases between the two ends. The CDR3 DNA sequence: TGTGCCAGCAGCTTAGTAGTAGGAGGGGCTGGGGAAAAACTGTTTTTT. Translation gives CASSLVVGGAGEKLFF.

The chain uses TRBV19 and TRBJ2-3; perhaps TRBD2 as D (6 bases). Trimming removed 9 bases from V and 3 bases from J, with 16 bases in between. This CDR3 is built from 14 residues. Germline V gives CDR1 LNHDA, CDR2 SQIVND (reference sequence). CDR3 amino acids: CASRDSAGTDTQYF. DNA for the CDR3: TGTGCCAGCCGGGACTCAGCAGGTACAGATACGCAGTATTTT.

The CDR3 spells CASSRGSAPDTQYF. CDR3 coding DNA: TGCGCCAGCAGTCGGGGGTCCGCCCCAGATACGCAGTATTTT. V and J are TRBV4-1 and TRBJ2-3, with D tentatively TRBD2 (6 bases). The germline V gene has CDR1 MGHRA and CDR2 YSYEKL. The CDR3 runs 14 residues. The ends were cut back, 6 bases at V and 4 bases at J, with 14 bases in the middle.

The chain has TRBV6-5 and TRBJ2-1; 7 positions agree with TRBD2. Per the germline V gene, CDR1 is MNHEY and CDR2 is SVGAGI. J lost 4 bases, V lost 7 bases, and 7 bases had no gene match. The CDR3 totals 14 residues. CDR3 in DNA: TGTGCCAGCAAGCGGGGCCAGGAGTACAATGAGCAGTTCTTC. Amino acids: CASKRGQEYNEQFF.

The V and J genes are TRBV12-3 or TRBV12-4 and TRBJ1-5, with D uncertain. Trimming took 3 bases from V and 6 from J, leaving 6 bases between them. The CDR3 loop spans 12 amino acids. DNA for the CDR3: TGTGCCAGCAGTTTCACTGGTCAGCCCCAGCATTTT. The encoded protein is CASSFTGQPQHF.